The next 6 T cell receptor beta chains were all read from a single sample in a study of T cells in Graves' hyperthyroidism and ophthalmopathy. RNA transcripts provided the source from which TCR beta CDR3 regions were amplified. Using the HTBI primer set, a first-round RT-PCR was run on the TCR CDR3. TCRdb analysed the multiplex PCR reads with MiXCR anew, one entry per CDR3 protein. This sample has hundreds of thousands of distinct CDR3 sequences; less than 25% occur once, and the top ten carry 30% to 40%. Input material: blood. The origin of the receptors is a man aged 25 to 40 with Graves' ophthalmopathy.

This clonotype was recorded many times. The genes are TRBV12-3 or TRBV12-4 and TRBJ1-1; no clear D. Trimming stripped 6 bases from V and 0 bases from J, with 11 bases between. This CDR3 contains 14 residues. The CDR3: CASRWGEMNTEAFF. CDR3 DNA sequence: TGTGCCAGCAGATGGGGAGAAATGAACACTGAAGCTTTCTTT.

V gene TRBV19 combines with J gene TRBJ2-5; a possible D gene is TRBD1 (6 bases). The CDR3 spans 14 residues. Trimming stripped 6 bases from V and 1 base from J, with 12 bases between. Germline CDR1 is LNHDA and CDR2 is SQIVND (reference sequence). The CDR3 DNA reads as TGTGCCAGTAGGGGGGTAGGGGGCCAAGAGACCCAGTACTTC. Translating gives CASRGVGGQETQYF.

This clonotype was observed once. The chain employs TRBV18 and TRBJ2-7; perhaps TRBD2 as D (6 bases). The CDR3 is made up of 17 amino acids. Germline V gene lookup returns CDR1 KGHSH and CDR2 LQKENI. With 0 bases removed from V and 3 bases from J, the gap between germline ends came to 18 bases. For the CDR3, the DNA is TGTGCCAGCTCACCACCAAATCAGGGACTCATTAACTACGAGCAGTACTTC. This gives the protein CASSPPNQGLINYEQYF.

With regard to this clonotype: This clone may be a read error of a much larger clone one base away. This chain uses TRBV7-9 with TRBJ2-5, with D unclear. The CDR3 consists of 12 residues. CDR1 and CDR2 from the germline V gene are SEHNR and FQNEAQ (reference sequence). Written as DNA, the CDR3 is TGTACCAGCAGCTCCCAGGTGGAGACCCAGTACTTC. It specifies CTSSSQVETQYF.

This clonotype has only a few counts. This chain's CDR3 is CASSYGQGAVLDGYTF. The CDR3 region has the DNA TGTGCCAGCAGTTACGGACAGGGGGCGGTTCTGGATGGCTACACCTTC. This chain connects TRBV6-6 to TRBJ1-2, with TRBD1 identical over 11 bases. Trimming at V came to 2 bases and at J to 6 bases, leaving 8 bases not matched to a gene. Germline loops: CDR1 MNHNY, CDR2 SVGAGI (reference sequence). The CDR3 spans 16 residues.

The CDR3 reads CASSYGLAETQYF. The CDR3 nucleotides are TGTGCCAGCAGTTACGGCCTAGCTGAGACCCAGTACTTC. This rearrangement joins TRBV6-6 to TRBJ2-5, with D possibly matching TRBD2 (5 bases). The germline V gene encodes CDR1 MNHNY and CDR2 SVGAGI (reference sequence). Trimming stripped 2 bases from V and 5 bases from J, with 9 bases between. This CDR3 spans 13 amino acids.